These T cell receptor beta chains were read from a single sample in a study of blood T cell repertoires in COVID-19. Libraries were prepared by immunoSEQ multiplex PCR; TCRdb keeps only in-frame clonotypes and omits some of them. The sample comprises over 150,000 clones, about four fifths of which are singletons, and roughly 2.7% rests with the top ten. The sample comprised peripheral blood. These TCRs come from a woman at least 80 years old with COVID-19, enrolled during active disease. Each CDR3 is given with its conserved first and last residue. D genes are given only for firm matches. Part of the rows lack a size; the others show once, few, many or a class for expanded clones.

>few|TRBV19|TRBD2|TRBJ2-7
TGTGCCAGTAGAAGGACTAGCGGGGAATTCTACGAGCAGTACTTC
CASRRTSGEFYEQYF
>-|TRBV12-5|-|TRBJ1-2
TGTGCTAGTGGTTTGGTATATTCCTATGGCTACACCTTC
CASGLVYSYGYTF
>-|TRBV5-6|TRBD2|TRBJ2-5
TGTGCCAGCAGCTTGATGCGACTAGCGGGAGAGACCCAGTACTTC
CASSLMRLAGETQYF
>-|TRBV5-1|TRBD2|TRBJ2-7
TGCGCCAGCAGCTTGATAGCGGGAGCAGACGAGCAGTACTTC
CASSLIAGADEQYF
>-|TRBV7-7|TRBD2|TRBJ2-5
TGTGCTAGCAGCCAGGACCGAGGTCCGGGGAGGGCCCAGTACTTC
CASSQDRGPGRAQYF
>once|TRBV6-5|TRBD1|TRBJ2-7
TGTGCCAGCTTTCCGCGGACAGGGGGCCCCTACGAGCAGTACTTC
CASFPRTGGPYEQYF
>-|TRBV6-5|-|TRBJ1-4
TGTGCCAGCAGTTACTGGGCAGGGGATGAAAAACTGTTTTTT
CASSYWAGDEKLFF
>-|TRBV27|TRBD2|TRBJ2-3
TGTGCCAGCAGTTCCCGGACTAGCGGGAGGGCGGGGGCAGATACGCAGTATTTT
CASSSRTSGRAGADTQYF
>once|TRBV18|TRBD1|TRBJ1-2
TGTGCCAGCTCACCTACCTCCGGGACAGCCCTCGGGGGCTACACCTTC
CASSPTSGTALGGYTF
>once|TRBV14|TRBD1|TRBJ1-3
TGTGCCAGCAGCCCTCCGAGACAGGGAATATGGAACACCATATATTTT
CASSPPRQGIWNTIYF
>-|TRBV6-4|TRBD2|TRBJ2-1
TGTGCCAGCAGTGTTCTAGCGGGAAATCACAATGAGCAGTTCTTC
CASSVLAGNHNEQFF
>-|TRBV5-6|-|TRBJ1-2
TGTGCCAGCAGCTTCGAGACTGGGAGGGTCCATGGCTACACCTTC
CASSFETGRVHGYTF
>-|TRBV2|-|TRBJ1-4
TGTGCCAGCAGTGCTACAGTGCTTAATGAAAAACTGTTTTTT
CASSATVLNEKLFF
>-|TRBV28|-|TRBJ2-5
TGTGCCAGCACTTTCCTCGCAAGGGGTACAATGGAGACCCAGTACTTC
CASTFLARGTMETQYF
>-|TRBV24-1|TRBD2|TRBJ2-7
TGTGCCACCAGTGATTTAGGCCTAGCGGGAGTGTACGAGCAGTACTTC
CATSDLGLAGVYEQYF
>once|TRBV4-1|TRBD2|TRBJ2-1
TGCGCCAGCAGCCAAAGCGGGGGGGCAGTACGTGAGCAGTTCTTC
CASSQSGGAVREQFF